This T cell receptor beta chain was sequenced during a study of cytomegalovirus exposure and HLA in healthy donors. From germline, CDR1 is LNHDA and CDR2 SQIVND (reference sequence). The CDR3 is made up of 13 amino acids. V lost 5 bases, J lost 7 bases, and 11 bases lay in between. The PCR made use of 60 Vbeta and 13 Jbeta primers. The protocol was immunoSEQ multiplex PCR, while the TCRdb copy is restricted to in-frame clones and leaves out a portion. The data show fewer than 250,000 clones, with approximately 79% seen just once and 0.22% held by the top ten. This chain links TRBV19 with TRBJ2-2, with D unresolved. Sequencing input: PBMCs. The sequence was obtained from a girl aged 2 to 9 in good health and CMV-seronegative. In DNA, the CDR3 is TGTGCCAGTAGTTTTCCCTACGGCGGGGAGCTGTTTTTT. Its translation is CASSFPYGGELFF.